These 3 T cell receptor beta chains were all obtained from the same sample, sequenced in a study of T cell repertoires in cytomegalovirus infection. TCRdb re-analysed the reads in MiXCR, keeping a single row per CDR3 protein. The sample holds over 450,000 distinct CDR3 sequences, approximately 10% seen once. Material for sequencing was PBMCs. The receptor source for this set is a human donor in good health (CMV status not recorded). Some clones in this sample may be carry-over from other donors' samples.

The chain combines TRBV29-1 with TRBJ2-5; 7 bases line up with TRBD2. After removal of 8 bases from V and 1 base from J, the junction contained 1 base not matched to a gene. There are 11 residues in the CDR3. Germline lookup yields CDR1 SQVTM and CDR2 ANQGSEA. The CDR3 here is CSWEGQETQYF. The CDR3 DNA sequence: TGCAGCTGGGAGGGCCAAGAGACCCAGTACTTC.

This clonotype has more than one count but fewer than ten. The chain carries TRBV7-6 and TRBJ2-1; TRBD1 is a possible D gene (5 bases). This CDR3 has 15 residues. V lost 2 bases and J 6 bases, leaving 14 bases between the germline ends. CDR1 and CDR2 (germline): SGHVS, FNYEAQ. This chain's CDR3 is CASSLRPGKSNEQFF. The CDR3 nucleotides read TGTGCCAGCAGCTTAAGGCCAGGGAAGTCCAATGAGCAGTTCTTC.

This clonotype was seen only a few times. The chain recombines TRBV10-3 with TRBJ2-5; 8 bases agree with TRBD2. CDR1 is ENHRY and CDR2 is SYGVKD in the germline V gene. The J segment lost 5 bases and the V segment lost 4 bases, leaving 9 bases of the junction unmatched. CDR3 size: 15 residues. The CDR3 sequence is CAISVNGRAEETQYF. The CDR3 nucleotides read TGTGCCATCAGTGTGAACGGGAGGGCCGAGGAGACCCAGTACTTC.